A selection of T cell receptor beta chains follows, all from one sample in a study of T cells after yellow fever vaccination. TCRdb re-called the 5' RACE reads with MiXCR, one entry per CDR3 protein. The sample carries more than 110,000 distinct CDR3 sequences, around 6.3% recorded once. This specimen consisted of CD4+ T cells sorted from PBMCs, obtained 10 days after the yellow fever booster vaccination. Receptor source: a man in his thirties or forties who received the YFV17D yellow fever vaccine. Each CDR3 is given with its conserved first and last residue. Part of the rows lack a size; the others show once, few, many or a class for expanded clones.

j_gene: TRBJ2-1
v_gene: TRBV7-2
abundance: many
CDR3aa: CASSFRGSNEQFF

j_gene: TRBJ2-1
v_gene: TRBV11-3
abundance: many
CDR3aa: CASSFRGGIVNEQFF

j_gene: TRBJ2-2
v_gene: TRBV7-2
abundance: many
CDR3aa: CASSFLKGGSGELFF

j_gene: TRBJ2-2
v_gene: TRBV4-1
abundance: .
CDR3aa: CASSPTPKVGELFF

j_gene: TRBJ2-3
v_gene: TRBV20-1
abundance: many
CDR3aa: CSARTDTQYF

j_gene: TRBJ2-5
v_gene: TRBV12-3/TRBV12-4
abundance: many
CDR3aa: CASSQDRGETQYF

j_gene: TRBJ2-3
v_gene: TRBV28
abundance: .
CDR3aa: CASSPPPGLAGEDTQYF

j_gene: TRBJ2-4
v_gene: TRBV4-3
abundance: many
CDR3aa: CASSPTLAENIQYF

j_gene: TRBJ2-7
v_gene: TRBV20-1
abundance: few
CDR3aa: CSARGGTSTHEQYF

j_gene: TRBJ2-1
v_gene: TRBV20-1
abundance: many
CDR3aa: CSPLLEPSYNEQFF

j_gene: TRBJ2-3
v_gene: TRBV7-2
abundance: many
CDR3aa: CASSLATEDREYF

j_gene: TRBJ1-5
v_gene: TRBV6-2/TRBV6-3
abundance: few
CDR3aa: CASSLGQRSNQPQHF

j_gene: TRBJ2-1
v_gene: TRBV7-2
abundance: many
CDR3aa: CASSLGLAGDEQFF

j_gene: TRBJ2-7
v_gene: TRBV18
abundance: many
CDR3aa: CASSPSLAGDYEQYF

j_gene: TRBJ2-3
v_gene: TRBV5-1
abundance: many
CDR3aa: CASGDSTDTQYF

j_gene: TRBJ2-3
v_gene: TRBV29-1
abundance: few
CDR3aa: CSVETGTFDTQYF

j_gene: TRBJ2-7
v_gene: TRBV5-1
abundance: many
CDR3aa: CASSLGFHEQYF

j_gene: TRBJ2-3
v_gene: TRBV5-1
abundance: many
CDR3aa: CASSFGSGTSTDTQYF

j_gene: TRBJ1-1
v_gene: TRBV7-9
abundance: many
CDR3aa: CASSPTLGAEAFF

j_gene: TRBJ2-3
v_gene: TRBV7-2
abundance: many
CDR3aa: CASSDAGSFSNTQYF

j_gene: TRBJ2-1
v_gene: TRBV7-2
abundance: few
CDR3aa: CASRNRAPSSYNEQFF

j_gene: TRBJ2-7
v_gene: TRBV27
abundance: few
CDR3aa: CASSFKFGGTSYEQYF

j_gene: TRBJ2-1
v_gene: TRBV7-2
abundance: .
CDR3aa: CASSLFTFDYNEQFF

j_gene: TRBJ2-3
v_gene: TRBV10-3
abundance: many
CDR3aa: CAISTSGRGGADTQYF

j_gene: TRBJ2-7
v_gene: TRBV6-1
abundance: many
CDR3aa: CASSDSSGGVKGEQYF

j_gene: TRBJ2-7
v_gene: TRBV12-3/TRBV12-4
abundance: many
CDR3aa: CASSLSGRAYEQYF

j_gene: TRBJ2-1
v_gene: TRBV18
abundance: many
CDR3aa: CASSPGGTSGSYNEQFF

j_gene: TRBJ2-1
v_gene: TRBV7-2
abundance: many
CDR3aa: CASSFGGGSYNEQFF

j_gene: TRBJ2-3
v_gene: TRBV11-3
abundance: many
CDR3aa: CASSFPGTDTQYF

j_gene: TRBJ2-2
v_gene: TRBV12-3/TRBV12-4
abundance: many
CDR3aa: CASSLVGINTGELFF

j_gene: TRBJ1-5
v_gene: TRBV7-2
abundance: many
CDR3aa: CASSPGTGLIQPQHF

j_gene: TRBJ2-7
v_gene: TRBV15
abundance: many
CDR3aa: CATSRGGSTGASYEQYF

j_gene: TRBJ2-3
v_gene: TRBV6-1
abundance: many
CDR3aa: CASSPSWGADTQYF

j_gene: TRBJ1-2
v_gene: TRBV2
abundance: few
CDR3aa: CASTKRGDWGGYGYTF

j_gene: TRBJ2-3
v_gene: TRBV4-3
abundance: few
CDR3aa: CASSQDPDTSRRDTQYF

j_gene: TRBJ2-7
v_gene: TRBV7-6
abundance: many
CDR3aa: CASSLAPQYYEQYF

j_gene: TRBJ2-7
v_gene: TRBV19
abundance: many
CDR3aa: CASSTGQTYEQYF

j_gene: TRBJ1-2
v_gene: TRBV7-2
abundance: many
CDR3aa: CASSFPTYRGPGGGYTF

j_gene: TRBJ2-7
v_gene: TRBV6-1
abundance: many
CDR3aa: CASTPDLGQGGSYEQYF

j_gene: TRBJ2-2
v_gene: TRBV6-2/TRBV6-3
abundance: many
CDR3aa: CASSRLPPGTGELFF

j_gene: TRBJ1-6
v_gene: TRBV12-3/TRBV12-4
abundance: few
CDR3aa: CASSLKGGYNSPLHF

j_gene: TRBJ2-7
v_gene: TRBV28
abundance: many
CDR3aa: CASTEREQQYF

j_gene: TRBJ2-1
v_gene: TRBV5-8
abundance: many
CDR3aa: CASNFERAGEQFF

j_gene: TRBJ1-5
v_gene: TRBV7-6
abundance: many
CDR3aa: CASSLRGRGEGNQPQHF

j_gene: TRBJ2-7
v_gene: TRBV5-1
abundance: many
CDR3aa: CASSRGTGENYEQYF

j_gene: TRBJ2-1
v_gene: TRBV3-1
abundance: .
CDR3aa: CASSGGESGRVYNEQFF

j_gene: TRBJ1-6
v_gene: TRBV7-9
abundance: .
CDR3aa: CASSLTGQYNSPLHF

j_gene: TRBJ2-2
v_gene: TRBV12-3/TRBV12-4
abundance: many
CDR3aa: CASSGDREPGELFF

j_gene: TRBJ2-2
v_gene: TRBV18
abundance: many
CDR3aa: CATATATNTGELFF

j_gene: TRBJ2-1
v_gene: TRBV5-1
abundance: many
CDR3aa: CASSLVSTQHEQFF

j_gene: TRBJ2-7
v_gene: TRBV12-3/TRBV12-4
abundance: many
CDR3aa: CASSRGGSSYEQYF

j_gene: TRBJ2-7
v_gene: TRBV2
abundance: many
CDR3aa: CASSEWLAWEQYF

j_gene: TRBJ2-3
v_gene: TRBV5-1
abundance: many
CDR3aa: CASSLEELGGTQYF

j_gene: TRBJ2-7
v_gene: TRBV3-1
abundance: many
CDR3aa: CASSQAGGSGEQYF

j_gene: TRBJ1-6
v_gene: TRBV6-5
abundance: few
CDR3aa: CASRKGRNAYNSPLHF

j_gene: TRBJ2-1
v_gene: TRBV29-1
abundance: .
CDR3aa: CSVDWAGSIGNEQFF

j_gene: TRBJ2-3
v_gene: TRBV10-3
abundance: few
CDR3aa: CAISDLAGGPSTDTQYF